Below, one TCR beta chain is given with its context. As yet, its antigen is unknown. This specimen belongs to a study of cytomegalovirus exposure and HLA in healthy donors. With 60 Vbeta and 13 Jbeta primers, the PCR was carried out. Method: immunoSEQ multiplex PCR; TCRdb's copy keeps in-frame clones and lacks some. Of some 90,000 clones listed, about 70% are singletons. While unrecorded immune exposures were likely, the donors were nominally healthy when sampled. The length of the CDR3 is 15 residues. V shed 0 bases, J shed 0 bases, and the junction held 1 base outside the gene matches. From germline, CDR1 is SGHVS and CDR2 FNYEAQ. Findings of the study overall: When analyzed later, a missense DCLRE1C variant was found to be linked to TCR beta V- and J-gene trimming. Exclusion as indistinguishable affected some V segments, including TRBV6-2 and TRBV6-3.

The chain links TRBV7-6 to TRBJ2-7; 8 nucleotides match TRBD2. The source material was PBMCs. The TCR originated in a female donor in good health and CMV-seropositive. CDR3: CASSLAGTSSYEQYF. The CDR3 coding sequence is TGTGCCAGCAGCTTAGCGGGGACTAGCTCCTACGAGCAGTACTTC.